Reported below is one TCR beta chain. Its binding antigen is unknown. It may be a read error: a sequence one base away is much more abundant. The entry originates in a study of metastatic and nonmetastatic thyroid tumors (TCRdb year 2020). Turning to the overall study: For patients with malignant and with benign thyroid disease, the researchers compared repertoires between peripheral blood samples and tumor or nodule tissue samples. On the study overall, not on this receptor specifically: In both blood and tumor samples, TCR beta diversity was reported to be significantly higher in malignant tumors than in benign nodules.

Libraries were made using PCR. The sequencing machine was an Illumina HiSeq 4000. High-throughput sequencing was used to profile the TCR beta-chain CDR3 region of each patient. For the original study's pipeline: A classifier to discriminate distant-metastatic papillary thyroid cancer patients was built from CDR3 differences across clinicopathological groups. The Shannon index was used to measure repertoire diversity, and the Morisita-Horn index was used to measure how similar tumor and blood repertoires were. TCRdb cleaned the public reads at Q25 with fastp, built clones with MiXCR and kept in-frame beta chains. The V and J calls here are based on TCRdb, not the publication. Across this sample there are about 50,000 clones, with about 4% seen only once. Clones ranked in the top ten supply roughly a tenth of the sample. No treatment had been received by any patient before thyroid surgery. Patient clinical samples collected from 2012 to 2018 were retrospectively analysed using T-cell receptor beta sequencing.

The germline V gene supplies CDR1 KGHSH and CDR2 LQKENI. Counted from cysteine to phenylalanine, this CDR3 has 13 amino acids. Only the CDR3 part of the read is kept: 39 bases, read in frame from the first base. This sequence was found in a female donor with papillary thyroid cancer or a benign thyroid nodule (not recorded which). Some clones in this sample may be carry-over from other donors' samples. In this chain, TRBV18 is recombined with TRBJ2-3; the D gene is not confidently resolved. The sample was blood. The CDR3 protein: CASSRVSTNTQYF. The DNA reads as follows: TGTGCCAGCTCACGGGTTAGCACAAATACGCAGTATTTT.